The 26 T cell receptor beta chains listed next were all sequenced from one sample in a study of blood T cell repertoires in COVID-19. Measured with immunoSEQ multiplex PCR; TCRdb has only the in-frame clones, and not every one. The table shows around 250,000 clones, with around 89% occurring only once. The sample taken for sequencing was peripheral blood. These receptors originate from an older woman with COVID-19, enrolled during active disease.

CDR3 nucleotides: TGTGCCAGCAGCCGGACAGGGAGAGGCACAGATACGCAGTATTTT. Its translation: CASSRTGRGTDTQYF. The chain recombines TRBV6-2 or TRBV6-3 with TRBJ2-3; 8 bases agree with TRBD1. This CDR3 has 15 residues. CDR1 is MNHEY, CDR2 SVGEGT, per germline. The junction had 6 bases not matched to a gene; V was cut back by 6 bases and J by 1 base.

CDR3 sequence reads: CASRPRAANEKLFF. CDR3 in DNA: TGTGCCAGCAGGCCCAGGGCCGCTAATGAAAAACTGTTTTTT. The chain uses TRBV7-2 and TRBJ1-4; TRBD1 might be the D (5 bases). The V gene lost 6 bases and the J gene lost 3 bases, with 11 bases spanning the gap. The length of the CDR3 is 14 residues. From germline, CDR1 is SGHTA and CDR2 FQGNSA.

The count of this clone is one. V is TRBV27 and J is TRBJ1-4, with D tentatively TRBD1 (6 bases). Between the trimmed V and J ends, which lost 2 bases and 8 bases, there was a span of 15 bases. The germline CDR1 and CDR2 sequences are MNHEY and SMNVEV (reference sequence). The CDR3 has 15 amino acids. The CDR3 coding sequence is TGTGCCAGCAGTTTAAGGGGGGGGCGTTGGGAAAAACTGTTTTTT. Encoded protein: CASSLRGGRWEKLFF. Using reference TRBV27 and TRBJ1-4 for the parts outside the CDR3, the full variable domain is EAQVTQNPRYLITVTGKKLTVTCSQNMNHEYMSWYRQDPGLGLRQIYYSMNVEVTDKGDVPEGYKVSRKEKRNFPLILESPSPNQTSLYFCASSLRGGRWEKLFFGSGTQLSVL.

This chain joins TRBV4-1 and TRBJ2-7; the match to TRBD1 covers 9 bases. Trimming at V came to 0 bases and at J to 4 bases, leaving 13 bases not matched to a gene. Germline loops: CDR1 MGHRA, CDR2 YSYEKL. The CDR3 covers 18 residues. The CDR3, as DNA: TGCGCCAGCAGCCAAGATCAGGGGGCCGGGACAGGGATGTACGAGCAGTACTTC. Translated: CASSQDQGAGTGMYEQYF.

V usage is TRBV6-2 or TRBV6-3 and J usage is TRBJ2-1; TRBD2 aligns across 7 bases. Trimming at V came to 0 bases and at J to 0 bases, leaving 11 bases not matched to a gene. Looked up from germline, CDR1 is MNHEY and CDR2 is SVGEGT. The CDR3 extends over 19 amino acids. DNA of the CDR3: TGTGCCAGCAGTTACTCCTCTGGGGGACTAATCGCCTCCTACAATGAGCAGTTCTTC. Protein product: CASSYSSGGLIASYNEQFF.

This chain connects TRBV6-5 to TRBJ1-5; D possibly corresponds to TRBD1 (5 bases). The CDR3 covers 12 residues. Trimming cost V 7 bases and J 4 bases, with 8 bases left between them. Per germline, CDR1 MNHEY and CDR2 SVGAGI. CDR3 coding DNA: TGTGCCAGCAATCAGGGAAATCAGCCCCAGCATTTT. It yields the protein CASNQGNQPQHF.

The chain's CDR3 is CASSLGRNTEAFF. The DNA for the CDR3 is TGTGCCAGCAGCTTAGGGAGGAACACTGAAGCTTTCTTT. The rearrangement links TRBV11-1 to TRBJ1-1; no clear D. The CDR3 extends over 13 amino acids. The ends were cut back, 1 base at V and 1 base at J, with 4 bases in the middle. Germline CDR1 reads SGHAT; CDR2 reads FQDESV (reference sequence).

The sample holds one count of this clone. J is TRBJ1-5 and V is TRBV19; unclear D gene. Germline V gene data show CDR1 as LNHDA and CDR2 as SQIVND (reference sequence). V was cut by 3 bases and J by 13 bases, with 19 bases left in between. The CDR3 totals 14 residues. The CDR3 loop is CASSINVEDSRQHF. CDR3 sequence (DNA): TGTGCCAGTAGTATCAACGTTGAGGACTCCCGTCAGCATTTT.

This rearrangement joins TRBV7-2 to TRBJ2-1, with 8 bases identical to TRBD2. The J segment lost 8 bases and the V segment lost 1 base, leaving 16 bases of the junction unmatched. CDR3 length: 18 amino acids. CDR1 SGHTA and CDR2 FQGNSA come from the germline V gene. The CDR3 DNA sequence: TGTGCCAGCAGCTTAGAAGCTAGCGGGCAAGCCAGTTTGTATGAGCAGTTCTTC. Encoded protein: CASSLEASGQASLYEQFF.

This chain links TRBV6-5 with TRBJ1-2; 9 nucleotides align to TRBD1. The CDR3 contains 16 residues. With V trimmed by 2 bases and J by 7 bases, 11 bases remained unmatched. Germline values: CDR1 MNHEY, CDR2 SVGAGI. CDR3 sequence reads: CASSYLDRGASGGYTF. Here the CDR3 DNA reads TGTGCCAGCAGTTACCTGGACAGGGGCGCGTCGGGTGGCTACACCTTC.

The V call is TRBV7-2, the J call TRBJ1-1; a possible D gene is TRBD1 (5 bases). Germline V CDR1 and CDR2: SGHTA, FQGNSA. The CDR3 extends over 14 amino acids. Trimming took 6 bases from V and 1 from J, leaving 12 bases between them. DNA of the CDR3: TGTGCCAGCAGTCCTGGACACGCGAACACTGAAGCTTTCTTT. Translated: CASSPGHANTEAFF.

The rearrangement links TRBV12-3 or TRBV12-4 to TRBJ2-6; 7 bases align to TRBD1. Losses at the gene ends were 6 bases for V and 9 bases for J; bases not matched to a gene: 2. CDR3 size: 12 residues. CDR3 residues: CASRGQINVLTF. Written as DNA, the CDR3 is TGTGCCAGCAGGGGACAGATCAACGTCCTGACTTTC.

In DNA form, the CDR3 reads TGTGCCAGCAGCTTATCGGGGGTGGGTTCACCCCTCCACTTT. It codes for CASSLSGVGSPLHF. The V gene is TRBV11-3, the J gene TRBJ1-6, with a possible D match to TRBD1 (5 bases). CDR3 length: 14 amino acids. V was cut by 2 bases and J by 9 bases, with 11 bases left in between. Germline V gene data show CDR1 as SGHNT and CDR2 as YENEEA.

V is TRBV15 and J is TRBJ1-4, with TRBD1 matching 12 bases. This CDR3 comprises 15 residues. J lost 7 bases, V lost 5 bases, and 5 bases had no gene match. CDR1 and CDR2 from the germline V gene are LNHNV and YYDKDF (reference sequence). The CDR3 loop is CATSSPGQGAEKLFF. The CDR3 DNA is TGTGCCACCAGCTCCCCGGGACAGGGGGCTGAAAAACTGTTTTTT. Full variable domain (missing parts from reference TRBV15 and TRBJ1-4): DAMVIQNPRYQVTQFGKPVTLSCSQTLNHNVMYWYQQKSSQAPKLLFHYYDKDFNNEADTPDNFQSRRPNTSFCFLDIRSPGLGDTAMYLCATSSPGQGAEKLFFGSGTQLSVL.

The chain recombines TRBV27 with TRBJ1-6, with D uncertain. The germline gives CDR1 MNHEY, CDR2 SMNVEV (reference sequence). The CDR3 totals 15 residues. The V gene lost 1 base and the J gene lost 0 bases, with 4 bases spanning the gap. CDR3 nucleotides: TGTGCCAGCAGTTTATTCGGCTCCTATAATTCACCCCTCCACTTT. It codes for CASSLFGSYNSPLHF.

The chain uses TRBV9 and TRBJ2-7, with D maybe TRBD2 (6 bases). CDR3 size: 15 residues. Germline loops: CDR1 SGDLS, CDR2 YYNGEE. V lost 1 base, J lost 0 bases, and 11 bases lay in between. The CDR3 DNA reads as TGTGCCAGCAGCGTACGGCGGGGACTCTCCTACGAGCAGTACTTC. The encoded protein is CASSVRRGLSYEQYF.

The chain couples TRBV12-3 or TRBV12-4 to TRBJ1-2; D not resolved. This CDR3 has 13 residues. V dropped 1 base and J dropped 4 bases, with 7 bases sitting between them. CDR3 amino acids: CASSLDTFYGYTF. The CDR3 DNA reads TGTGCCAGCAGTTTAGACACCTTCTATGGCTACACCTTC.

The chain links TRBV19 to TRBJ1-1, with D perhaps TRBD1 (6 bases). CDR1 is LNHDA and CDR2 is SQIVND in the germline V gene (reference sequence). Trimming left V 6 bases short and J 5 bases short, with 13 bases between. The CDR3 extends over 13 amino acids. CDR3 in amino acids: CASSRGRRTEAFF. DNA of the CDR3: TGTGCCAGTAGCAGGGGAAGAAGGACTGAAGCTTTCTTT. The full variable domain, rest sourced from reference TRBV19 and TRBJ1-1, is DGGITQSPKYLFRKEGQNVTLSCEQNLNHDAMYWYRQDPGQGLRLIYYSQIVNDFQKGDIAEGYSVSREKKESFPLTVTSAQKNPTAFYLCASSRGRRTEAFFGQGTRLTVV.

This CDR3 is CASSIQAQPYNEQFF. In DNA, the CDR3 is TGTGCCAGTAGTATCCAGGCCCAGCCGTACAATGAGCAGTTCTTC. The rearrangement links TRBV19 to TRBJ2-1; D call uncertain. The CDR3 covers 15 residues. Per the germline V gene, CDR1 is LNHDA and CDR2 is SQIVND (reference sequence). With 3 bases removed from V and 4 bases from J, the gap between germline ends came to 13 bases.

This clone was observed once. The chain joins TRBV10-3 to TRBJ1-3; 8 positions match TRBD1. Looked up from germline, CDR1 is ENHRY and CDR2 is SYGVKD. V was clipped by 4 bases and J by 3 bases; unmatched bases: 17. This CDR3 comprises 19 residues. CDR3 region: CAISVRPGQGRSGGNTIYF. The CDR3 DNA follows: TGTGCCATCAGTGTGCGCCCCGGACAGGGAAGGTCGGGTGGAAACACCATATATTTT.

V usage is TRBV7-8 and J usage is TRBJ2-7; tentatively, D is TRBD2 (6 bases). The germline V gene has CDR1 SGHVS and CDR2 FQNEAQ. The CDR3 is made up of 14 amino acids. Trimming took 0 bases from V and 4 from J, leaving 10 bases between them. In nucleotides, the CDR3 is TGTGCCAGCAGCTTAGCTGGGGGGTCATACGAGCAGTACTTC. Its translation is CASSLAGGSYEQYF.

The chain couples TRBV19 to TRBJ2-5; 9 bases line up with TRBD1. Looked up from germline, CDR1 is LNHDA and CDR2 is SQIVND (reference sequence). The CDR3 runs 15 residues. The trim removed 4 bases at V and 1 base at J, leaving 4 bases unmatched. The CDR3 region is CASSNRGPFQETQYF. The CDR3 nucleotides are TGTGCCAGTAGTAACAGGGGGCCCTTCCAAGAGACCCAGTACTTC.

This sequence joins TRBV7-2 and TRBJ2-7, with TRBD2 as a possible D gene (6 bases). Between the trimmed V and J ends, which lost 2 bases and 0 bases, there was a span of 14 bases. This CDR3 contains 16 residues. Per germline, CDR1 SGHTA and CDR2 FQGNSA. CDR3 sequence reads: CASSLLLGGSSYEQYF. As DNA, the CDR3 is TGTGCCAGCAGCTTACTATTGGGAGGCAGCTCCTACGAGCAGTACTTC.

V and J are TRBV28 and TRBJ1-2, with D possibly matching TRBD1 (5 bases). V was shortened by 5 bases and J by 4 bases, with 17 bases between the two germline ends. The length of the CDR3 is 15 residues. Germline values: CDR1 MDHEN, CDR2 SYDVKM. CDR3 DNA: TGTGCCAGCAGTCCCCCCCCCGGACACTTCTATGGCTACACCTTC. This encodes CASSPPPGHFYGYTF.

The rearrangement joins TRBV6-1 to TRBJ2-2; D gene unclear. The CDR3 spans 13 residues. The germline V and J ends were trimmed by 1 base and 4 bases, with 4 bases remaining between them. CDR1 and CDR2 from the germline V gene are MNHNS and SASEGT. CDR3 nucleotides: TGTGCCAGCAGTGAAGGGCCCACCGGGGAGCTGTTTTTT. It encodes CASSEGPTGELFF.

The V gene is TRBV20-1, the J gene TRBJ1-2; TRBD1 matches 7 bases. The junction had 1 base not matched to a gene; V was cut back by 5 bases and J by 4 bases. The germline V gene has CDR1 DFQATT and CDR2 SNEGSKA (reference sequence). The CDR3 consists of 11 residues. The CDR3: CSAGDSYGYTF. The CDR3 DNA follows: TGCAGTGCTGGGGACAGCTATGGCTACACCTTC.